This TCR beta chain derives from a study of OX40 agonist ivuxolimab in advanced cancers. General observations from the study: Among patients with partial responses at 0.1-3.0 mg/kg, clonal expansion was among the lowest.

Prior autoimmune disease or systemic immunosuppression barred patients. On cycle 4 day 1 and cycle 7 day 1, as well as at baseline, blood was sampled. Clones were sequenced by immunoSEQ multiplex PCR, and TCRdb holds only the in-frame ones, with some missing. The data show about 120,000 clones, 85% to 90% seen once. For this clone: No antigen is known for it.

Germline trimming cut 11 bases from V and 7 bases from J; bases unmatched to any gene: 10. CDR3 length: 13 residues. Germline assignment: CDR1 MNHEY and CDR2 SVGAGI. The chain employs TRBV6-5 and TRBJ2-2; 7 bases are shared with TRBD2. This sample comprised CD4+ or CD8+ T cells sorted from blood, obtained in a trial of the OX40 agonist ivuxolimab. This TCR came from an adult with an advanced solid tumor such as melanoma, head and neck, liver or kidney cancer. CDR3 region: CAVREGNIGELFF. Here the CDR3 DNA reads TGTGCCGTAAGGGAGGGGAATATCGGGGAGCTGTTTTTT.